The 13 T cell receptor beta chains in this list originate from one sample, sequenced in a study of glioma-infiltrating T cells. The iRepertoire nested amplicon-rescue multiplex PCR amplified TCR alpha and beta CDR3s from RNA. TCRdb re-called the multiplex PCR reads with MiXCR, one entry per CDR3 protein. Altogether 150,000 to 200,000 distinct CDR3 sequences are present, 43% being singletons, with the ten largest covering 5.2%. Sequenced: glioma tissue, nonneoplastic brain tissue, or PBMCs (not recorded which). Receptor source: a human donor with low-grade glioma or glioblastoma, undergoing nonglioma brain surgery, or in good health (not recorded which).

This clonotype came up many times. This rearrangement joins TRBV20-1 to TRBJ1-1; D may be TRBD1 (6 bases). CDR1 and CDR2 from the germline V gene are DFQATT and SNEGSKA (reference sequence). The CDR3 covers 13 residues. The V end was cut by 5 bases, the J end by 0 bases, with 10 bases between. The CDR3 is CSADGQLNTEAFF. As DNA, the CDR3 is TGCAGTGCTGATGGACAGCTGAACACTGAAGCTTTCTTT.

This clonotype has ten or more counts. The genes are TRBV7-9 and TRBJ1-2, with no clear D. V was trimmed by 0 bases and J by 8 bases, leaving 13 bases between them. This CDR3 contains 14 residues. The germline V gene has CDR1 SEHNR and CDR2 FQNEAQ (reference sequence). For the CDR3, the DNA is TGTGCCAGCAGCTTAGCAGCGGCCACACGGGGCTACACCTTC. Protein product: CASSLAAATRGYTF.

The table lists this clonotype with many counts. The chain uses TRBV2 and TRBJ1-2; D is uncertain. Trimming shortened V by 8 bases and J by 2 bases, and 6 bases separated the two germline ends. This CDR3 comprises 11 residues. Germline-derived CDR1 and CDR2 are SNHLY and FYNNEI. The CDR3 nucleotides are TGTGCCAGCGTGGAAAACTATGGCTACACCTTC. Translating gives CASVENYGYTF.

The V call is TRBV20-1, the J call TRBJ1-1; D is undetermined. The CDR3 consists of 14 residues. Germline CDR1 reads DFQATT; CDR2 reads SNEGSKA (reference sequence). The germline V and J ends were trimmed by 6 bases and 4 bases, with 18 bases remaining between them. The CDR3 region is CSASSPGWGTEAFF. In nucleotides, the CDR3 is TGCAGTGCCAGCAGTCCCGGGTGGGGCACTGAAGCTTTCTTT.

About this clonotype itself: Possible read error: a much larger clone is one base away. This sequence joins TRBV7-2 and TRBJ2-3, with TRBD2 matching over 10 bases. CDR1 is SGHTA and CDR2 is FQGNSA in the germline V gene. The length of the CDR3 is 16 residues. CDR3 region: CASSLRTSGYTYTQYF. CDR3 in DNA: TGTGCCAGCAGCCTTCGGACTAGCGGATACACATATACGCAGTATTTT.

A single count supports this clonotype. Germline is not matched at one junction end, which may reflect a read error. V and J are TRBV6-2 or TRBV6-3 and TRBJ2-3; TRBD1 might be the D (5 bases). There are 12 residues in the CDR3. CDR1 and CDR2 from the germline V gene are MNHEY and SVGEGT. Here the CDR3 reads CASDGATGTQYF. CDR3 nucleotides: TGTGCCAGCGATGGTGCAACAGGTACGCAGTATTTT.

As concerns this clonotype: This sequence may be a read error, since a much larger clone differs from it by one base. This chain connects TRBV7-2 to TRBJ2-7; a weak D match, TRBD1 (6 bases). The ends were cut back, 1 base at V and 7 bases at J, with 17 bases in the middle. The CDR3 contains 15 residues. Per germline, CDR1 SGHTA and CDR2 FQGNSA. Here the CDR3 DNA reads TGTGCCAGCAGCTTAGAAACAGGGTGGACTCGGGAGCAGTACTTC. This translates into CASSLETGWTREQYF.

For this clonotype: The junction and the germline gene differ at one end; a read error may be behind it. The gene calls are TRBV20-1 and TRBJ2-1; 7 bases are a match to TRBD2. Germline V gene data show CDR1 as DFQATT and CDR2 as SNEGSKA (reference sequence). The CDR3 covers 15 residues. The CDR3 protein is CRAKRGRDSYNEQFF. The CDR3 region has the DNA TGCCGTGCTAAGAGAGGGAGGGATTCCTACAATGAGCAGTTCTTC.

In the case of this clonotype: One junction end does not reproduce the germline sequence, and a read error may be involved. The rearrangement uses TRBV28 and TRBJ1-2; D call uncertain. The CDR3 is 16 residues long. Looked up from germline, CDR1 is MDHEN and CDR2 is SYDVKM. This CDR3 is CANSTPGIFPFYGYTF. In nucleotides, the CDR3 is TGTGCCAACAGTACTCCCGGCATTTTCCCCTTCTATGGCTACACCTTC.

As for this clonotype: Possible read error: a much larger clone is one base away. The chain joins TRBV28 to TRBJ2-7; D gene unclear. Per germline, CDR1 MDHEN and CDR2 SYDVKM. CDR3 length: 13 amino acids. The CDR3 nucleotides are TGTGGCAGCAGTTATGGCAGTTATTACGAGCAGTACTTC. The encoded protein is CGSSYGSYYEQYF.

This clonotype showed up just once. A much larger clone sits a single nucleotide away, making a read error possible. The rearrangement uses TRBV27 and TRBJ2-7; a weak D match, TRBD2 (6 bases). The germline V gene encodes CDR1 MNHEY and CDR2 SMNVEV (reference sequence). CDR3 length: 12 amino acids. V gave up 6 bases and J gave up 6 bases, with 12 bases separating them. CDR3: CASRVEGGEQYF. The DNA of the CDR3 is TGTGCCAGCAGAGTAGAGGGAGGCGAGCAGTACTTC.

At least ten counts were recorded for this clonotype. CDR3 bases: TGTGCCAGCAGTTCGGTACTGGCCCTTATCCAGTATTTT. Its protein is CASSSVLALIQYF. The rearrangement joins TRBV6-1 to TRBJ2-3; D gene uncertain. V was pared by 5 bases and J by 12 bases, with 18 bases between. The CDR3 is made up of 13 amino acids. CDR1 and CDR2 (germline): MNHNS, SASEGT.

This clonotype was observed many times. The V and J genes are TRBV18 and TRBJ2-5; D is uncertain. Between the trimmed V and J ends, which lost 2 bases and 7 bases, there was a span of 8 bases. Germline CDR1 and CDR2: KGHSH and LQKENI. The CDR3 length is 12 residues. The CDR3 sequence: CASSPTVGTQYF. CDR3 nucleotide sequence: TGTGCCAGCTCACCAACAGTTGGGACCCAGTACTTC.